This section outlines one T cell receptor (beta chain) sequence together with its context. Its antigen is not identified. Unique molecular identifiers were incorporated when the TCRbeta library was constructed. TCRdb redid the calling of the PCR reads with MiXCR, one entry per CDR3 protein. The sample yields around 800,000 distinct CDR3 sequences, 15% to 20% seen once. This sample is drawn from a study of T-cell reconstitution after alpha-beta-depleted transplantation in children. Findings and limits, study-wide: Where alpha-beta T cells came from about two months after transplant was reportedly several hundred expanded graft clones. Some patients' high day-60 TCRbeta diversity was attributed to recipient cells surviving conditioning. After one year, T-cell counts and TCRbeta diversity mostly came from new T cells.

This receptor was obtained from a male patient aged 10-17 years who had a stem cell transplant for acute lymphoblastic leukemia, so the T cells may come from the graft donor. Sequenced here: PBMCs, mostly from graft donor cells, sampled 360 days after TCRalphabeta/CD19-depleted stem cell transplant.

CDR3 sequence (DNA): TGTGCCAGCAGTACAGGGGGCATGTCCTATGGCTACACCTTC. It yields the protein CASSTGGMSYGYTF. The chain uses TRBV9 and TRBJ1-2; 9 nucleotides align to TRBD1. Germline-derived CDR1 and CDR2 are SGDLS and YYNGEE. This CDR3 has 14 amino acids. J lost 4 bases, V lost 5 bases, and 6 bases had no gene match.